One sample yielded the 20 T cell receptor beta chains listed below, sequenced in a study of neurological immune-mediated disorders (dated by TCRdb to the late 2010s). Receptor libraries were prepared by 5' RACE. The listed sequencing device is Illumina HiSeq 2500. TCRdb's own reprocessing of the public reads used fastp at Q25 and MiXCR and kept productive beta chains. Every entry covers one CDR3 protein and lists the most common genes and DNA from its rows. The sample yields 55,000 to 75,000 distinct CDR3 sequences; approximately 13% were counted once. The ten largest clonotypes hold under 5.5% of the sample. The label giving this sample's time point can be read as: longitudinal time-point 1 (baseline). Material: PBMCs. The source is a female donor with HTLV-1-associated myelopathy (HAM/TSP).

This clonotype was counted many times. The chain links TRBV5-1 to TRBJ1-1, with D hard to call. V was shortened by 7 bases and J by 1 base, with 17 bases between the two germline ends. This CDR3 is 15 amino acids long. The V gene's germline CDR1 is SGHRS and CDR2 YFSETQ. As DNA, the CDR3 is TGCGCCAGCGCATTCCTACGGGAAGGGAACACTGAAGCTTTCTTT. Its protein product is CASAFLREGNTEAFF.

This clonotype was detected ten times or more. This chain uses TRBV27 with TRBJ2-1; TRBD2 is a possible D gene (5 bases). Germline V gene lookup returns CDR1 MNHEY and CDR2 SMNVEV (reference sequence). The CDR3 extends over 13 amino acids. The CDR3 reads CAAGPSSYNEQFF. CDR3 DNA sequence: TGTGCGGCGGGCCCCAGCTCCTACAATGAGCAGTTCTTC.

This clonotype was counted at least ten times. J is TRBJ2-7 and V is TRBV5-1; D gene unclear. The germline V gene encodes CDR1 SGHRS and CDR2 YFSETQ. The CDR3 runs 13 residues. Trimming stripped 0 bases from V and 4 bases from J, with 8 bases between. For the CDR3, the DNA is TGCGCCAGCAGCTTGGACGGCAGGTACGAGCAGTACTTC. As protein: CASSLDGRYEQYF.

The table lists this clonotype with many counts. The chain recombines TRBV5-1 with TRBJ1-5, with TRBD1 as a possible D gene (6 bases). This CDR3 has 14 amino acids. Germline values: CDR1 SGHRS, CDR2 YFSETQ. Trimming took off 4 bases at V and 4 bases at J, with 12 bases between the two ends. The CDR3 region is CASSLKGGNQPQHF. Here the CDR3 DNA reads TGCGCCAGCAGCCTTAAAGGGGGAAATCAGCCCCAGCATTTT.

This clonotype was recorded many times. This sequence joins TRBV28 and TRBJ2-3; 12 bases line up with TRBD2. The junction had 11 bases not matched to a gene; V was cut back by 3 bases and J by 4 bases. The CDR3 has 18 amino acids. Germline V gene sequence: CDR1 MDHEN, CDR2 SYDVKM. The CDR3 DNA sequence: TGTGCCAGCAGTTTCAGTCTAGCGGGGGGGTACCCCCCAGATACGCAGTATTTT. Translated, it gives CASSFSLAGGYPPDTQYF.

Many counts were recorded for this clonotype. The chain employs TRBV29-1 and TRBJ2-3; no firm D call. CDR3 length equals 13 residues. With 5 bases removed from V and 2 bases from J, the gap between germline ends came to 11 bases. Per the germline V gene, CDR1 is SQVTM and CDR2 is ANQGSEA. CDR3 amino acids: CSVPRPNTDTQYF. DNA of the CDR3: TGCAGCGTTCCCAGACCGAACACAGATACGCAGTATTTT.

In its sample, this clonotype was seen many times. The chain carries TRBV20-1 and TRBJ2-6; D is possibly TRBD2 (7 bases). The CDR3 is 14 amino acids. Trimming took off 6 bases at V and 2 bases at J, with 11 bases between the two ends. CDR1 and CDR2 from the germline V gene are DFQATT and SNEGSKA (reference sequence). CDR3 sequence reads: CSAGGATGANVLTF. CDR3 coding DNA: TGCAGTGCGGGGGGGGCTACTGGGGCCAACGTCCTGACTTTC.

The V gene is TRBV27, the J gene TRBJ2-2, with unresolved D. The CDR3 spans 12 residues. V was trimmed by 3 bases and J by 11 bases, leaving 10 bases between them. Germline CDR1 is MNHEY and CDR2 is SMNVEV (reference sequence). CDR3 DNA: TGTGCCAGCAGTTTTCAGACGGGTGAGCTGTTTTTT. The encoded protein is CASSFQTGELFF.

This chain joins TRBV7-9 and TRBJ2-3, with 9 bases fitting TRBD2. This CDR3 region has 13 residues. From germline, CDR1 is SEHNR and CDR2 FQNEAQ (reference sequence). V was clipped by 10 bases and J by 3 bases; unmatched bases: 5. Here the CDR3 DNA reads TGTGCCACCGCGGGGGGGAGTACAGATACGCAGTATTTT. Translating it yields CATAGGSTDTQYF.

Ten or more counts support this clonotype. The rearrangement uses TRBV5-5 and TRBJ2-7, with TRBD2 matching 10 bases. This CDR3 has 14 residues. The germline CDR1 and CDR2 sequences are SGHKS and YYEKEE (reference sequence). The V segment lost 4 bases and the J segment 3 bases; nucleotides outside the gene matches: 4. The CDR3 sequence is CASSTGLAVYEQYF. The CDR3 coding sequence is TGTGCCAGCAGCACCGGACTAGCGGTCTACGAGCAGTACTTC.

This clonotype was seen more than once but under ten times. The rearrangement uses TRBV6-6 and TRBJ1-2; tentatively, D is TRBD1 (5 bases). CDR1 MNHNY and CDR2 SVGAGI come from the germline V gene (reference sequence). Trimming pared 6 bases from V and 8 bases from J, leaving 22 bases between. The length of the CDR3 is 15 residues. In nucleotides, the CDR3 is TGTGCCAGCAGCCCCCCGAACTGGCTCGGGGGAGGCTACACCTTC. It is translated as CASSPPNWLGGGYTF.

This clonotype was detected many times. The rearrangement links TRBV7-9 to TRBJ2-2, with D unresolved. The CDR3 is 14 residues long. From germline, CDR1 is SEHNR and CDR2 FQNEAQ (reference sequence). V gave up 4 bases and J gave up 6 bases, with 12 bases separating them. The CDR3 coding sequence is TGTGCCAGCAGCTCCACCTTGACCCCCGGGGAGCTGTTTTTT. It translates to CASSSTLTPGELFF.

The chain employs TRBV28 and TRBJ2-6; the match to TRBD1 covers 7 bases. Looked up from germline, CDR1 is MDHEN and CDR2 is SYDVKM. The CDR3 has 18 amino acids. The V and J ends lost 8 bases and 0 bases, in that order; junction bases with no gene match: 13. The CDR3 spells CASCLRDSYHSGANVLTF. The CDR3, as DNA: TGTGCCAGCTGTCTGAGGGACAGCTACCACTCTGGGGCCAACGTCCTGACTTTC.

This rearrangement joins TRBV29-1 to TRBJ1-1, with 9 bases identical to TRBD1. The J segment lost 1 base and the V segment lost 6 bases, leaving 6 bases of the junction unmatched. The CDR3 is 14 amino acids. The V gene's germline CDR1 is SQVTM and CDR2 ANQGSEA. DNA of the CDR3: TGCAGCGTCGACAGGGGGGGGGGGAACACTGAAGCTTTCTTT. Translated, it gives CSVDRGGGNTEAFF.

This clonotype was recorded many times. The chain couples TRBV6-5 to TRBJ2-7, with 8 positions matching TRBD1. Germline CDR1 is MNHEY and CDR2 is SVGAGI. The CDR3 has 15 residues. J was trimmed by 3 bases and V by 0 bases; bases with no gene match: 4. The CDR3 reads CASSYSGQGFYEQYF. The DNA for the CDR3 is TGTGCCAGCAGTTACTCCGGACAGGGCTTCTACGAGCAGTACTTC.

This clonotype was counted a few times. This chain links TRBV12-3 or TRBV12-4 with TRBJ2-7; 8 bases are shared with TRBD2. This CDR3 is built from 15 residues. The V gene end was trimmed by 3 bases and the J gene end by 2 bases; junction bases not matched to a gene: 6. The CDR3 is CASSFWRGDPYEQYF. The CDR3 DNA reads as TGTGCCAGCAGTTTTTGGCGGGGGGACCCCTACGAGCAGTACTTC.

Ten or more counts support this clonotype. This CDR3 is CASSFWGSGGYTF. The CDR3 nucleotides read TGCGCCAGCAGCTTTTGGGGTTCGGGTGGCTACACCTTC. The V gene is TRBV5-1, the J gene TRBJ1-2; D ambiguous. CDR1 and CDR2 from the germline V gene are SGHRS and YFSETQ. Trimming cost V 2 bases and J 7 bases, with 12 bases left between them. This CDR3 is built from 13 residues.

This clonotype is medium-sized (0.01 to 0.1%) in the sample. Written as DNA, the CDR3 is TGTGCCATCAGTGAGTCGACGTTCCTTGGCAGGGTGAGGGGATCTAACTATGGCTACACCTTC. It yields the protein CAISESTFLGRVRGSNYGYTF. The chain couples TRBV10-3 to TRBJ1-2; D is perhaps TRBD1 (5 bases). This CDR3 region has 21 residues. CDR1 and CDR2 from the germline V gene are ENHRY and SYGVKD. V lost 0 bases to trimming and J lost 0 bases, with 26 bases between them.

Note on this clonotype: The CDR3 does not end in the conserved phenylalanine or tryptophan, so this is likely a read error. It is unclear where the CDR3 begins or ends on the DNA, so no DNA is shown, and the CDR3 is as TCRdb lists it. This chain connects TRBV20-1 to TRBJ2-3; the table's D call of TRBD2 was not tested on the DNA. The CDR3 region is 15 residues in length, termini included. CDR1 is DFQATT, CDR2 SNEGSKA, per germline (reference sequence). CDR3 loop: CSARGASGLADTQNL.

This clonotype was counted ten times or more. This chain links TRBV5-1 with TRBJ2-7; the D is unclear. The CDR3 runs 13 residues. V lost 4 bases and J lost 7, with 15 bases in between. Germline assignment: CDR1 SGHRS and CDR2 YFSETQ. The CDR3, as DNA: TGCGCCAGCAGCCATGGGGTGGTGGCAGAGCAGTACTTC. It specifies CASSHGVVAEQYF. Using reference TRBV5-1 and TRBJ2-7 for the parts outside the CDR3, the full variable domain is KAGVTQTPRYLIKTRGQQVTLSCSPISGHRSVSWYQQTPGQGLQFLFEYFSETQRNKGNFPGRFSGRQFSNSRSEMNVSTLELGDSALYLCASSHGVVAEQYFGPGTRLTVT.